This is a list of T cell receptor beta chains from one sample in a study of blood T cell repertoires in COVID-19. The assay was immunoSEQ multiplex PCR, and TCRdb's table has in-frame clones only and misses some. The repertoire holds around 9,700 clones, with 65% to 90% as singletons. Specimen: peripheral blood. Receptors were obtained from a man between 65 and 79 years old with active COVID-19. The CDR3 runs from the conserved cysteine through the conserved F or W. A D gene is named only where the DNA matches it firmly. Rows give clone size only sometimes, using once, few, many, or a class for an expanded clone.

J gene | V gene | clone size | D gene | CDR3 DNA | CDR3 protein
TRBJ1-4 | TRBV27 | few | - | TGTGCCAGCAGGATGGAGGGGCGTGCGACTAATGAAAAACTGTTTTTT | CASRMEGRATNEKLFF
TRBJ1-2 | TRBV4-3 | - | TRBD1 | TGCGCCAGCAGCCAGAGACAGGGATCTCCCTATGGCTACACCTTC | CASSQRQGSPYGYTF
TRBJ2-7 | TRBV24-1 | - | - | TGTGCCACCAGTGATTCAACCTACGAGCAGTACTTC | CATSDSTYEQYF
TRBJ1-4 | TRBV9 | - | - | TGTGCCAGCAGCCACCGGGACACAACTGCAACTAATGAAAAACTGTTTTTT | CASSHRDTTATNEKLFF
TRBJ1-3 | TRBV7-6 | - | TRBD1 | TGTGCCAGCAGCCCCTTCCCGACAGGGAGCTCTGGAAACACCATATATTTT | CASSPFPTGSSGNTIYF
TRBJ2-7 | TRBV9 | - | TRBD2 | TGTGCCAGCAGCGTAGCTACGGGAGGGATCAACGACGAGCAGTACTTC | CASSVATGGINDEQYF
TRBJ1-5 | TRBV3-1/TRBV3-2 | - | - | TGTGCCAGCAGCCAAGTTTCAGGCCCTGGGCAGCCCCAGCATTTT | CASSQVSGPGQPQHF
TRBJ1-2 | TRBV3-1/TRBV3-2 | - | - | TGTGCCAGCAGCCCCCGGGACAAGCATAACTATGGCTACACCTTC | CASSPRDKHNYGYTF
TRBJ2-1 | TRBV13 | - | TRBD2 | TGTGCCAGCAGCCCTAGACCCAGACTAGCGGGGGGGCTAGTAGTTGCCAATGAGCAGTTCTTC | CASSPRPRLAGGLVVANEQFF
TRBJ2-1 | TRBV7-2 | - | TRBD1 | TGTGCCAGCAGCTCGGACAGGGTCAATGAGCAGTTCTTC | CASSSDRVNEQFF
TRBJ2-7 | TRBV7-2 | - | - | TGTGCCAGCAGCTTAGACAGCGGACCCTACGAGCAGTACTTC | CASSLDSGPYEQYF
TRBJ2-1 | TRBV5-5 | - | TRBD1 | TGTGCCAGCAGCCTGACAGGGCTCTACAATGAGCAGTTCTTC | CASSLTGLYNEQFF
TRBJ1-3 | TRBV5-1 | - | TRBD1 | TGCGCCAGCAGCGCAGGACAGGGGGACACCATATATTTT | CASSAGQGDTIYF
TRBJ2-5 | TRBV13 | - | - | TGTGCCAGTCAGCTGGGCAGGGAGGAAGAGACCCAGTACTTC | CASQLGREEETQYF
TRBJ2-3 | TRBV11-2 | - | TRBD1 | TGTGCCAGCAGCACAAGACAGGGCCGCACAGATACGCAGTATTTT | CASSTRQGRTDTQYF
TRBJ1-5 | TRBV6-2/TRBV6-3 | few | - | TGTGCCAGCAGTTACTTTACAGGGTATCAGCCCCAGCATTTT | CASSYFTGYQPQHF
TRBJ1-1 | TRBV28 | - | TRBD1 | TGTGCCGGCCGACAGGGGGTCGAAGCTTTCTTT | CAGRQGVEAFF
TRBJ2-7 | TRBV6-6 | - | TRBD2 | TGTGCCACCGGGAGGGAACACGAGCAGTACTTC | CATGREHEQYF
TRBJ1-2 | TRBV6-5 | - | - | TGTGCCAGCAGTTACACCGCAGGCTCTAACTATGGCTACACCTTC | CASSYTAGSNYGYTF
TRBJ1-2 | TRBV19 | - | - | TGTGCCAGTAGTATTAGGACAGACTATGGCTACACCTTC | CASSIRTDYGYTF
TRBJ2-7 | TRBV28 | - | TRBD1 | TGTGCCAGCAGCTTCCCCCCCGGGACAGGGTTTTACGAGCAGTACTTC | CASSFPPGTGFYEQYF
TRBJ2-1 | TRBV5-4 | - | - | TGTGCCAGCAGTCCCATCCCGAGCTCCTACAATGAGCAGTTCTTC | CASSPIPSSYNEQFF
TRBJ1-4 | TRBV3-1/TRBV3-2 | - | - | TGTGCCAGCAGCCCCCGCGAGCCGAGGCCTAATGAAAAACTGTTTTTT | CASSPREPRPNEKLFF
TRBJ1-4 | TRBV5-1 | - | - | TGCGCCAGCAGCTTGGGAGCCATCGAAAACGGACTGTTTTTT | CASSLGAIENGLFF
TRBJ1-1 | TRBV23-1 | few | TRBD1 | TGCGCCGGTGGAGGGGGCGTCGGGAACACTGAAGCTTTCTTT | CAGGGGVGNTEAFF
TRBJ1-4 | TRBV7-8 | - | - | TGTGCCAGCAGCTTAGCGCGGGAAAACCGGCCTGAAAAACTGTTTTTT | CASSLARENRPEKLFF
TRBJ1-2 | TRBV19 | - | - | TGTGCCAGTACTAGGGGTACTAACTATGGCTACACCTTC | CASTRGTNYGYTF
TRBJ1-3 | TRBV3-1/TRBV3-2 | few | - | TGTGCCAGCAGCTTTCAGGCCTCTGGAAACACCATATATTTT | CASSFQASGNTIYF
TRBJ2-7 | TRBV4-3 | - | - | TGCGCCAGCAGCCCTTTTTATGGGCACGAGCAGTACTTC | CASSPFYGHEQYF
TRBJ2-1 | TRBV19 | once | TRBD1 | TGTGCCAGTAGTATACTAGGGACAGGGGACAATGAGCAGTTCTTC | CASSILGTGDNEQFF
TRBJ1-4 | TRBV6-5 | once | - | TGTGCCAGCAATCGGGGTAGTGCACTGTTTTTT | CASNRGSALFF
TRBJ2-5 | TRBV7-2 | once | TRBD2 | TGTGCCAGCAGCTTTAGACGGGTAACGGGGAGGGCTCAAGAGACCCAGTACTTC | CASSFRRVTGRAQETQYF
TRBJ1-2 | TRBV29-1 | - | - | TGCAGCGTGCAAAAACCAGGGTATGGCTACACCTTC | CSVQKPGYGYTF
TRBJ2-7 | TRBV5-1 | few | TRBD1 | TGCGCCAGCAGCCCTTCCGCCGGGACAGGGAAGCAGTACTTC | CASSPSAGTGKQYF
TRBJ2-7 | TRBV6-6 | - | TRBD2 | TGTGCCAGCAGCCCCGGGCCGAGCGGGGGGGGCTACGAGCAGTACTTC | CASSPGPSGGGYEQYF
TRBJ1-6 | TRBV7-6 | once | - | TGTGCCAGCAGCGTCAGGGGTTTTAATTCACCCCTCCACTTT | CASSVRGFNSPLHF
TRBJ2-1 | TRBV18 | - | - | TGTGCCAGCTCACCAAATCCAGGGGTCGCCTCCTACAATGAGCAGTTCTTC | CASSPNPGVASYNEQFF
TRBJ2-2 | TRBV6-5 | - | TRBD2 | TGTGCCAGCATTCCCCTAGCGGGGGTAACCGGGGAGCTGTTTTTT | CASIPLAGVTGELFF
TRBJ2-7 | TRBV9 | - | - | TGTGCCAGCAGCGACGGACAGCTTCGCGAGCAGTACTTC | CASSDGQLREQYF
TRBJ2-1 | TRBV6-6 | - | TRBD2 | TGTGCCAGCGTCGGGGCGGGGGTGACCTACAATGAGCAGTTCTTC | CASVGAGVTYNEQFF
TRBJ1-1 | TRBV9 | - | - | TGTGCCAGCAGCGTGGCCCCCAGGGAGAACACTGAAGCTTTCTTT | CASSVAPRENTEAFF
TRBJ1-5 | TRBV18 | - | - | TGTGCCAGCTCACCAATACAGGGTGATCAGCCCCAGCATTTT | CASSPIQGDQPQHF
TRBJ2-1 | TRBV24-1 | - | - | TGTGCCACCAGCCTAGGAGGGTTAGGCGACAATGAGCAGTTCTTC | CATSLGGLGDNEQFF
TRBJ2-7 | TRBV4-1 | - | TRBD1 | TGCGCCAGCAGCCGTTCGGGACAGGCTTACGAGCAGTACTTC | CASSRSGQAYEQYF
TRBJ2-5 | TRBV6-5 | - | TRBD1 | TGTGCCAGCACCCGACAGGGGGCAGAGACCCAGTACTTC | CASTRQGAETQYF
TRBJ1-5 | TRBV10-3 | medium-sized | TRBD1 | TGTGCCATCGCCTCCGGGACAGGGGCGACTTATAGCAATCAGCCCCAGCATTTT | CAIASGTGATYSNQPQHF
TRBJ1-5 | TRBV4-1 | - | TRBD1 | TGCGCCAGCAGCCAAGCAGGGGGCCCAAATCAGCCCCAGCATTTT | CASSQAGGPNQPQHF
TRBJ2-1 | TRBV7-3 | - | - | TGTGCCAGCAGCCCCGACTCAAGTCGGGATGAGCAGTTCTTC | CASSPDSSRDEQFF
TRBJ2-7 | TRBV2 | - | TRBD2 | TGTGCCAGCAGGGAAGGACTAGCGGGGGCCTCAGAGCAGTACTTC | CASREGLAGASEQYF
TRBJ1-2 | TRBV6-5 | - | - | TGTGCCAGCCGGGACGGCGGGGGGTTAGGGGGCTACACCTTC | CASRDGGGLGGYTF
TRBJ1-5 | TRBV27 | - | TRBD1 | TGTGCCAGCAGCTTTACAGGGGTGGGTCAGCCCCAGCATTTT | CASSFTGVGQPQHF
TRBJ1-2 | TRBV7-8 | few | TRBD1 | TGTGCCAGCAGCTCATCGGGACAGGGGGTCTATGGCTACACCTTC | CASSSSGQGVYGYTF
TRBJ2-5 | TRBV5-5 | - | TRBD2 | TGTGCCAGCAGCTTGTGGCGGGGGGGTCAAGAGACCCAGTACTTC | CASSLWRGGQETQYF
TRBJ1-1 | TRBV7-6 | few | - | TGTGCCAGCAGCGTACAGGAGAACACTGAAGCTTTCTTT | CASSVQENTEAFF
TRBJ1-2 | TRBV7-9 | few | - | TGTGCCAGCAGCTTAATACAAATGAACTATGGCTACACCTTC | CASSLIQMNYGYTF